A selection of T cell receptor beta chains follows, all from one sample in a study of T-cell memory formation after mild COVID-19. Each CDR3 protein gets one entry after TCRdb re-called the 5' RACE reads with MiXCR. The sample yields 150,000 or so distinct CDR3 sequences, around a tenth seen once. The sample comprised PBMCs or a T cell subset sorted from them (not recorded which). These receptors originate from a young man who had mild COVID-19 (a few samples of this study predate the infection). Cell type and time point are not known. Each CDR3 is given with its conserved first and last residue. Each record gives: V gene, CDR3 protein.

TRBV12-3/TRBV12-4,CASSLRQGAWDTQYF
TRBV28,CASVSPGQGDIQYF
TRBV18,CASSNDRGMTGYTF
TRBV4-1,CASSQEQGWGEKLFF
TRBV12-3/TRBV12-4,CASRLGQGNYGYTF
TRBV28,CASSSYRELAKNIQYF
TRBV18,CASSPGGIRGYTF
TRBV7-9,CASSLVLRYQETQYF
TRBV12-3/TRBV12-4,CASSTSRINQPQHF
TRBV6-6,CASSPRQGMNYGYTF
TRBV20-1,CSAARVSGNTIYF
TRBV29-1,CSVEDIFGGVGYTF
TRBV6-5,CASSRTSSGLNEQFF
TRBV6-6,CASSASGGVRFF
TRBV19,CASSIPFTEAFF
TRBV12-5,CASGLGLPGSYTF
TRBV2,CALGATLGVTQYF
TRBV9,CASSVTDINTGELFF
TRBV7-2,CASSPGQGLTGELFF
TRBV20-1,CSAQPSGLATYEQYF
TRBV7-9,CASSLGSPGYTF
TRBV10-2,CASSDLRTSGASTDTQYF
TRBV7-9,CASSRGGYTDTQYF
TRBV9,CASSATILIYPFTDRLYGYTF
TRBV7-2,CASSLGLAKNIQYF
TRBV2,CASSEPGGLRETQYF
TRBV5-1,CASIPGSSYNEQFF
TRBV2,CASSVGGVAKNIQYF
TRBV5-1,CASSRGGQGDYGYTF
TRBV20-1,CSARVAQTPGEQFF
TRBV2,CASSVLELAGSYEQYF
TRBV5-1,CASSPDGRYGYTF
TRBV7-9,CASSLGRRTGGRVDGYTF
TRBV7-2,CASSPRRSGLDTQYF
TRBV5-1,CASSLVSGGDTQYF
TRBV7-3,CASSPSAEETQYF
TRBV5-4,CASSSPGHRANYGYTF
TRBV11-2,CASSPGPNGQYF
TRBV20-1,CSAGGGLAGGETQYF
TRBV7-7,CASSGRGGTDAGELFF
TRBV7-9,CASSLVQIETQYF
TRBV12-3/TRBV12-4,CASSRDRATDTQYF
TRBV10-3,CAITGSSYEQYF
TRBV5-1,CACGGGSYNEQFF
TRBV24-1,CATSQSGGTEAFF
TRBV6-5,CASRTGYLGSYEQYF
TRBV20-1,CSASGRGGSEETQYF
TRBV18,CASSNRATETQYF
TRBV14,CASSQGTVGEAFF
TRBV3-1,CASSQDGGGGFNEQFF
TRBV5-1,CASSLPSGGTDTQYF
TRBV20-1,CSASRAGTGNTEAFF
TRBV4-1,CASSLLPGGWETQYF